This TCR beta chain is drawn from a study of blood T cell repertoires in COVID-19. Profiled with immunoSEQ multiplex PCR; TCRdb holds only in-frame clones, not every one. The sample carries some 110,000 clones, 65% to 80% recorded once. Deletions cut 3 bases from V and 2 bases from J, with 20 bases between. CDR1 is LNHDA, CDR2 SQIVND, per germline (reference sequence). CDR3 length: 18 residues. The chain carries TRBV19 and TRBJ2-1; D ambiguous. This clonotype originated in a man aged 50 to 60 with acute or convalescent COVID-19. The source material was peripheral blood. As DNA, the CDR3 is TGTGCCAGTAGTATGGCGGTGCTGGAGCTTTCCCCCTACAATGAGCAGTTCTTC. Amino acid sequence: CASSMAVLELSPYNEQFF.